One sample yielded the 5 T cell receptor beta chains listed below, sequenced in a study of cytomegalovirus exposure and HLA in healthy donors (dated by TCRdb to the late 2010s). Library creation used the immunoSEQ multiplex PCR assay. The multiplex PCR relied on a mix of 60 forward primers for TCR Vbeta segments and 13 reverse primers for TCR Jbeta segments. TCRdb's version of the immuneACCESS table is confined to in-frame rearrangements and falls short of the full clone set. An unresolved V gene accounts for under half of the shortfall where checked; the remainder is of unknown origin. The sample table holds 150,000 to 200,000 clones, of which approximately 86% were seen once. The top ten clones comprise 1.5% to 2% of the sample. Material: PBMCs. Receptors were obtained from a woman under 30 in good health and CMV-seronegative.

In the case of this clone: Germline is not matched at one junction end, which may reflect a read error. The chain combines TRBV7-9 with TRBJ2-7; 7 bases align to TRBD2. The CDR3 sequence is 14 residues long. Germline-derived CDR1 and CDR2 are SEHNR and FQNEAQ (reference sequence). CDR3 amino acids: CSSSSGREVNEQYF. CDR3 bases: TGTTCCAGCAGCTCGGGACGGGAGGTGAACGAGCAGTACTTC.

This chain connects TRBV19 to TRBJ1-5, with 7 nucleotides matching TRBD1. CDR1 and CDR2 from the germline V gene are LNHDA and SQIVND (reference sequence). This CDR3 is built from 14 residues. Losses at the gene ends were 3 bases for V and 7 bases for J; bases not matched to a gene: 6. The CDR3: CASSIYGRGQPQHF. The DNA of the CDR3 is TGTGCCAGTAGTATTTACGGCAGGGGGCAGCCCCAGCATTTT.

The gene calls are TRBV6-5 and TRBJ1-5; D unresolved. CDR1 and CDR2 (germline): MNHEY, SVGAGI. The V and J ends lost 0 bases and 7 bases respectively, with 13 bases between them. CDR3 length equals 15 residues. CDR3 loop: CASSYSGALRQPQHF. DNA for the CDR3: TGTGCCAGCAGTTACTCCGGTGCCTTGAGACAGCCCCAGCATTTT.

This clone is a singleton in its sample. The chain combines TRBV20-1 with TRBJ2-4; D possibly corresponds to TRBD1 (6 bases). Germline values: CDR1 DFQATT, CDR2 SNEGSKA (reference sequence). This CDR3 is 11 amino acids long. With 6 bases removed from V and 6 bases from J, the gap between germline ends came to 9 bases. The CDR3 region has the DNA TGCAGTGCCCGACAGGTAAACATTCAGTACTTC. It encodes CSARQVNIQYF.

The J gene is TRBJ1-2, the V gene TRBV4-1; 8 positions match TRBD1. Losses at the gene ends were 1 base for V and 5 bases for J; bases not matched to a gene: 12. Per the germline V gene, CDR1 is MGHRA and CDR2 is YSYEKL. CDR3 size: 17 residues. As DNA, the CDR3 is TGCGCCAGCAGCCAAGTTCTCGGACAGGGTGAATATTATGGCTACACCTTC. Translated: CASSQVLGQGEYYGYTF.